This T cell receptor (beta chain) was captured in a study of shared clonotypes between healthy human individuals. As for the study in general: The donor pool was made up of a couple of women and three men aged 18 to 49.

Germline loops: CDR1 MNHEY, CDR2 SVGAGI. CDR3 length: 14 amino acids. The V end lost 5 bases, the J end lost 1 base, and 12 bases lay between the germline ends. Partitioning of CD4+ cells yielded a CD45RA+ naive subset and a CD45RA-negative memory subset. Data came from immunoSEQ multiplex PCR; TCRdb stores just in-frame clones and leaves some out. The sample holds just over 2,000,000 clones, 85% to 95% seen once. The material sequenced was naive CD4+ T cells sorted from blood. Subset in this sample: CD45RA+ positively selected. This rearrangement joins TRBV6-5 to TRBJ2-7, with D tentatively TRBD1 (6 bases). This TCR was sampled from a man between 18 and 35 years old in good health. CDR3 sequence (DNA): TGTGCCAGCAGTCCGAGACAGGAGTCCTACGAGCAGTACTTC. It yields the protein CASSPRQESYEQYF.